The 30 T cell receptor beta chains in this list originate from one sample, sequenced in a study of blood T cell repertoires in COVID-19. Measured with immunoSEQ multiplex PCR; TCRdb has only the in-frame clones, and not every one. The repertoire holds some 240,000 clones, with about 80% as singletons. Sequencing was done on a sample of peripheral blood. The origin of the receptors is a woman of 80 years or more with acute or convalescent COVID-19.

This chain connects TRBV5-1 to TRBJ2-1; tentatively, D is TRBD1 (6 bases). CDR1 and CDR2 from the germline V gene are SGHRS and YFSETQ. This CDR3 spans 15 amino acids. V lost 0 bases to trimming and J lost 2 bases, with 9 bases between them. The CDR3 spells CASSLGQATYNEQFF. The CDR3 DNA reads TGCGCCAGCAGCTTGGGACAGGCAACCTACAATGAGCAGTTCTTC.

This chain uses TRBV11-2 with TRBJ2-2; 8 positions match TRBD2. Trimming at V came to 5 bases and at J to 0 bases, leaving 2 bases not matched to a gene. The CDR3 runs 15 residues. Germline V gene sequence: CDR1 SGHAT, CDR2 FQNNGV. The CDR3 protein is CASSRGGTNTGELFF. CDR3 nucleotide sequence: TGTGCCAGCAGCCGGGGGGGAACGAACACCGGGGAGCTGTTTTTT. Full variable domain (missing parts from reference TRBV11-2 and TRBJ2-2): EAGVAQSPRYKIIEKRQSVAFWCNPISGHATLYWYQQILGQGPKLLIQFQNNGVVDDSQLPKDRFSAERLKGVDSTLKIQPAKLEDSAVYLCASSRGGTNTGELFFGEGSRLTVL.

This clone has just one count. V gene TRBV9 combines with J gene TRBJ1-6, with D unresolved. Trimming took 0 bases from V and 0 from J, leaving 7 bases between them. The CDR3 consists of 16 residues. Germline CDR1 and CDR2: SGDLS and YYNGEE. The CDR3 region is CASSVAVSSYNSPLHF. The CDR3 region has the DNA TGTGCCAGCAGCGTAGCGGTGAGCTCCTATAATTCACCCCTCCACTTT.

The rearrangement uses TRBV12-5 and TRBJ1-4; no firm D call. CDR1 and CDR2 (germline): LGHNT, FRNRAP. CDR3 size: 13 residues. V was cut by 6 bases and J by 0 bases, with 5 bases left in between. CDR3 region: CASGAATNEKLFF. The CDR3 DNA follows: TGTGCTAGTGGGGCAGCAACTAATGAAAAACTGTTTTTT.

The chain couples TRBV2 to TRBJ2-5, with 12 bases identical to TRBD2. CDR3 length: 15 amino acids. Losses at the gene ends were 5 bases for V and 3 bases for J; bases not matched to a gene: 4. Per germline, CDR1 SNHLY and CDR2 FYNNEI. The CDR3 coding sequence is TGTGCCAGCAGTACCCGGACTAGCGGGGAAGAGACCCAGTACTTC. Its protein product is CASSTRTSGEETQYF.

The V and J genes are TRBV28 and TRBJ2-2; maybe TRBD1 (6 bases). The CDR3 totals 18 residues. V lost 6 bases, J lost 0 bases, and 20 bases lay in between. Germline V gene lookup returns CDR1 MDHEN and CDR2 SYDVKM. The CDR3 coding sequence is TGTGCCAGCAGCTTCGGAGGACAGAGAGGCGCGAACACCGGGGAGCTGTTTTTT. Encoded protein: CASSFGGQRGANTGELFF.

V gene TRBV6-5 combines with J gene TRBJ1-6; D remains ambiguous. There are 13 residues in the CDR3. The germline V and J ends were trimmed by 9 bases and 6 bases, with 12 bases remaining between them. The germline V gene has CDR1 MNHEY and CDR2 SVGAGI. Here the CDR3 reads CASSQVLNSPLHF. CDR3 DNA: TGTGCCAGTTCCCAGGTTCTTAATTCACCCCTCCACTTT.

The CDR3 reads CASSPGTGGGEKLFF. DNA of the CDR3: TGTGCCAGCTCACCCGGGACAGGAGGAGGCGAAAAACTGTTTTTT. The chain carries TRBV18 and TRBJ1-4; 8 nucleotides align to TRBD1. V lost 3 bases, J lost 8 bases, and 8 bases stayed unmatched. This CDR3 comprises 15 residues. Germline CDR1 is KGHSH and CDR2 is LQKENI.

This sequence joins TRBV11-2 and TRBJ1-2; possible D gene TRBD1, 6 bases. The germline gives CDR1 SGHAT, CDR2 FQNNGV. V lost 5 bases to trimming and J lost 4 bases, with 14 bases between them. This CDR3 has 14 amino acids. As DNA, the CDR3 is TGTGCCAGCAGCCCCGTGGCAGGGGCCTATGGCTACACCTTC. Translating gives CASSPVAGAYGYTF.

This chain connects TRBV5-1 to TRBJ2-2, with D hard to call. V dropped 2 bases and J dropped 3 bases, with 2 bases sitting between them. The CDR3 consists of 12 residues. Germline V gene lookup returns CDR1 SGHRS and CDR2 YFSETQ. CDR3 DNA: TGCGCCAGCAGCTTCGACACCGGGGAGCTGTTTTTT. This codes for CASSFDTGELFF. The whole variable domain, filled in from reference TRBV5-1 and TRBJ2-2, reads KAGVTQTPRYLIKTRGQQVTLSCSPISGHRSVSWYQQTPGQGLQFLFEYFSETQRNKGNFPGRFSGRQFSNSRSEMNVSTLELGDSALYLCASSFDTGELFFGEGSRLTVL.

This clone has a single count. This chain joins TRBV10-3 and TRBJ1-6; 8 nucleotides agree with TRBD1. The germline V gene has CDR1 ENHRY and CDR2 SYGVKD. Trimming removed 0 bases from V and 10 bases from J; junction bases left unmatched: 14. The CDR3 is made up of 18 amino acids. CDR3 DNA sequence: TGTGCCATCAGTGAGTCCGAGCAGGGGGCTGCGTCTTGGTCACCCCTCCACTTT. Amino acid sequence: CAISESEQGAASWSPLHF.

V is TRBV19 and J is TRBJ2-2; D unclear. V shed 5 bases and J shed 12 bases, with 19 bases lying between them. CDR1 LNHDA and CDR2 SQIVND come from the germline V gene (reference sequence). The CDR3 covers 14 residues. The CDR3 DNA reads as TGTGCCAGTAGTCTTAGTGGTGGTCCGGTGAAGCTGTTTTTT. It is translated as CASSLSGGPVKLFF. Complete variable domain (other parts from reference TRBV19 and TRBJ2-2): DGGITQSPKYLFRKEGQNVTLSCEQNLNHDAMYWYRQDPGQGLRLIYYSQIVNDFQKGDIAEGYSVSREKKESFPLTVTSAQKNPTAFYLCASSLSGGPVKLFFGEGSRLTVL.

This clone turned up a few times. This chain joins TRBV5-4 and TRBJ1-3; D not resolved. This CDR3 region has 14 residues. V was trimmed by 2 bases and J by 2 bases, leaving 8 bases between them. In germline, CDR1 is SGHNT, CDR2 YYREEE (reference sequence). CDR3 DNA sequence: TGTGCCAGCAGCTTTAAGAGCGCTGGAAACACCATATATTTT. This encodes CASSFKSAGNTIYF.

This clone was counted between two and nine times. This rearrangement joins TRBV19 to TRBJ2-2; D is perhaps TRBD1 (6 bases). The ends were cut back, 6 bases at V and 1 base at J, with 12 bases in the middle. The V gene's germline CDR1 is LNHDA and CDR2 SQIVND (reference sequence). The CDR3 has 15 amino acids. The CDR3 DNA reads as TGTGCCAGTAGGCTCGGGACACGGAACACCGGGGAGCTGTTTTTT. Amino acids: CASRLGTRNTGELFF. The whole variable domain, filled in from reference TRBV19 and TRBJ2-2, reads DGGITQSPKYLFRKEGQNVTLSCEQNLNHDAMYWYRQDPGQGLRLIYYSQIVNDFQKGDIAEGYSVSREKKESFPLTVTSAQKNPTAFYLCASRLGTRNTGELFFGEGSRLTVL.

The chain recombines TRBV25-1 with TRBJ2-1; TRBD2 matches at 8 bases. Losses at the gene ends were 2 bases for V and 6 bases for J; bases not matched to a gene: 9. CDR1 is MGHDK, CDR2 SYGVNS, per germline. The CDR3 extends over 16 amino acids. The CDR3 here is CASSETGTGRANEQFF. Here the CDR3 DNA reads TGTGCCAGCAGTGAAACTGGGACCGGGAGGGCCAATGAGCAGTTCTTC.

This chain joins TRBV27 and TRBJ2-1; TRBD2 matches 15 bases. The CDR3 length is 16 residues. Unmatched junction bases numbered 6, after V lost 5 bases and J lost 7 bases. CDR1 is MNHEY and CDR2 is SMNVEV in the germline V gene (reference sequence). DNA for the CDR3: TGTGCCAGCAGTCCGGGACTAGCGGGGGGAAAGAATGAGCAGTTCTTC. Residues: CASSPGLAGGKNEQFF.

The chain employs TRBV3-1 (or the pseudogene TRBV3-2) and TRBJ2-2; D is undetermined. Germline CDR1 reads LGHDT; CDR2 reads YNNKEL (reference sequence). The CDR3 is 13 amino acids. The V gene lost 2 bases and the J gene lost 5 bases, with 6 bases spanning the gap. The CDR3 region is CASSQSPTGELFF. CDR3 DNA sequence: TGTGCCAGCAGCCAAAGCCCAACCGGGGAGCTGTTTTTT.

The chain couples TRBV5-1 to TRBJ2-7; the match to TRBD1 covers 10 bases. Germline trimming cut 5 bases from V and 5 bases from J; bases unmatched to any gene: 7. Looked up from germline, CDR1 is SGHRS and CDR2 is YFSETQ. This CDR3 region has 14 residues. The CDR3 is CASRPGQGWDEQYF. CDR3 sequence (DNA): TGCGCCAGCAGGCCGGGACAGGGGTGGGACGAGCAGTACTTC.

The chain is built from TRBV5-1 and TRBJ1-6; perhaps TRBD1 as D (5 bases). Trimming took off 1 base at V and 6 bases at J, with 8 bases between the two ends. CDR1 is SGHRS and CDR2 is YFSETQ in the germline V gene. The CDR3 sequence is 14 residues long. CDR3 coding DNA: TGCGCCAGCAGCTTGAGGGGCCTTAATTCACCCCTCCACTTT. This gives the protein CASSLRGLNSPLHF.

The genes are TRBV5-1 and TRBJ1-2, with 9 nucleotides matching TRBD1. In germline, CDR1 is SGHRS, CDR2 YFSETQ. The CDR3 spans 18 residues. Trimming cost V 5 bases and J 5 bases; bases outside gene matches: 19. CDR3 in amino acids: CASRWGDREHLEVYGYTF. The CDR3 DNA reads TGCGCCAGCAGGTGGGGGGACAGGGAACACCTCGAAGTTTATGGCTACACCTTC.

V and J are TRBV5-7 and TRBJ1-6, with a tentative D call TRBD1 (6 bases). TRBV5-7 is sorted into the ORF group, with uncertain function. With 9 bases removed from V and 0 bases from J, the gap between germline ends came to 13 bases. The CDR3 length is 15 residues. The CDR3 nucleotides are TGTGCCACCGGACAGACGAGCTCCTATAATTCACCCCTCCACTTT. Translation: CATGQTSSYNSPLHF.

J is TRBJ1-2 and V is TRBV4-1; 8 nucleotides align to TRBD1. Looked up from germline, CDR1 is MGHRA and CDR2 is YSYEKL. The CDR3 sequence is 15 residues long. J lost 2 bases, V lost 4 bases, and 6 bases had no gene match. CDR3 sequence: CASSRGQGGNYGYTF. CDR3 sequence (DNA): TGCGCCAGCAGCCGCGGACAGGGTGGGAACTATGGCTACACCTTC.

The genes are TRBV24-1 and TRBJ2-5; D uncertain. Germline assignment: CDR1 KGHDR and CDR2 SFDVKD. The germline V and J ends were trimmed by 9 bases and 6 bases, with 22 bases remaining between them. The CDR3 totals 15 residues. The CDR3 DNA is TGTGCCACCGCATCCTCCGGTATTCAAGAGAAGACCCAGTACTTC. Protein sequence: CATASSGIQEKTQYF.

The chain employs TRBV18 and TRBJ1-5; TRBD1 might be the D (5 bases). The CDR3 sequence is 13 residues long. Germline values: CDR1 KGHSH, CDR2 LQKENI. Trimming left V 5 bases short and J 5 bases short, with 10 bases between. CDR3: CASSAGGDQPQHF. The DNA of the CDR3 is TGTGCCAGCTCAGCCGGGGGGGATCAGCCCCAGCATTTT.

The chain links TRBV14 to TRBJ2-3; unclear D gene. This CDR3 spans 13 amino acids. Deletions cut 5 bases from V and 2 bases from J, with 8 bases between. Germline V CDR1 and CDR2: SGHDN, FVKESK. The CDR3 coding sequence is TGTGCCAGCAGCAACCTAGACACAGATACGCAGTATTTT. Its protein product is CASSNLDTDTQYF.

The chain has TRBV5-1 and TRBJ1-5, with TRBD1 identical over 12 bases. V trimming: 4 bases; J trimming: 6 bases; junction bases outside the gene matches: 5. This CDR3 comprises 15 residues. Germline loops: CDR1 SGHRS, CDR2 YFSETQ. CDR3 coding DNA: TGCGCCAGCAGCATCGGGACAGGGGGCGGTCAGCCCCAGCATTTT. It is translated as CASSIGTGGGQPQHF.

The rearrangement uses TRBV11-2 and TRBJ1-5; D unresolved. The CDR3 extends over 15 amino acids. Germline V gene sequence: CDR1 SGHAT, CDR2 FQNNGV. Trimming left V 8 bases short and J 4 bases short, with 18 bases between. This CDR3 reads CASSHRGRFNQPQHF. The CDR3 nucleotides are TGTGCCAGCTCCCATCGGGGAAGGTTTAATCAGCCCCAGCATTTT.

The chain couples TRBV12-5 to TRBJ1-5; the match to TRBD1 covers 11 bases. CDR3 length: 17 amino acids. With V trimmed by 6 bases and J by 2 bases, 9 bases remained unmatched. Germline V gives CDR1 LGHNT, CDR2 FRNRAP. As DNA, the CDR3 is TGTGCTAGTGGCCCGGGACAGGGGGACGTTGGCAATCAGCCCCAGCATTTT. Protein product: CASGPGQGDVGNQPQHF.

The gene calls are TRBV18 and TRBJ2-7; 10 bases map to TRBD1. Germline V gene lookup returns CDR1 KGHSH and CDR2 LQKENI. V lost 3 bases to trimming and J lost 3 bases; unmatched junction nucleotides: 2. This CDR3 comprises 14 residues. Written as DNA, the CDR3 is TGTGCCAGCTCACCCCGGACAGGGGGCTACGAGCAGTACTTC. This sequence encodes CASSPRTGGYEQYF.

The chain couples TRBV30 to TRBJ1-4; 7 nucleotides agree with TRBD1. The CDR3 is made up of 15 amino acids. The J segment lost 8 bases and the V segment lost 3 bases, leaving 12 bases of the junction unmatched. Germline assignment: CDR1 GTSNPN and CDR2 SVGIG (reference sequence). DNA of the CDR3: TGTGCCTGGAGCCTAGGGCAGGGGGTTATGGAAAAACTGTTTTTT. It translates to CAWSLGQGVMEKLFF.